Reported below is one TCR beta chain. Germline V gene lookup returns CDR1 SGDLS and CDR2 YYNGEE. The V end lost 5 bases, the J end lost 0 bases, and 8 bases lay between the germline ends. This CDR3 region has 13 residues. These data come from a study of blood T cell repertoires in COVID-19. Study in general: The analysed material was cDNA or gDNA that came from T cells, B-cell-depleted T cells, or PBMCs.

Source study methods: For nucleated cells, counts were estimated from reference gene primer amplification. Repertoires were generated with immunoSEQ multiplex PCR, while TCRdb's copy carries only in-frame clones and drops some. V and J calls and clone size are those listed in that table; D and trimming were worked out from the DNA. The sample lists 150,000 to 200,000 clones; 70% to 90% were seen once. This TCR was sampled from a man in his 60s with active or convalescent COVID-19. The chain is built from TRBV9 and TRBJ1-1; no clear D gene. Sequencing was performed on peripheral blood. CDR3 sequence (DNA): TGTGCCAGCAGTCAGGCGATGAACACTGAAGCTTTCTTT. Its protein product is CASSQAMNTEAFF.